A single sample is the source of the 10 T cell receptor beta chains below, sequenced in a study of shared clonotypes between healthy human individuals (dated by TCRdb to the early 2020s). Library construction relied on the immunoSEQ multiplex PCR assay. TCRdb stores this immuneACCESS table with in-frame sequences only. Part of the clones is absent; in the studies checked, under half of the shortfall reflects unresolved V genes, and no reason is known for the rest. For this sample there are around 940,000 clones; around 80% appear just once. 1.5% of the sample is in the top ten clones. The source material was memory CD4+ T cells sorted from blood. This specimen's cell subset or site label, per the study, means: CD45RA-negative fraction. Source of these receptors: a young man in good health.

The chain is built from TRBV5-1 and TRBJ2-5; D is uncertain. V gave up 3 bases and J gave up 5 bases, with 11 bases separating them. Germline-derived CDR1 and CDR2 are SGHRS and YFSETQ. The CDR3 length is 13 residues. CDR3 bases: TGCGCCAGCAGCTCCCGGAGTGCTGAGACCCAGTACTTC. Translated: CASSSRSAETQYF.

Comments on this clone: A much larger clone lies a single base off, so this may be a read error. Other DNA sequences of this sample code for an identical CDR3. This sequence joins TRBV11-2 and TRBJ1-2; 7 bases are shared with TRBD1. The germline gives CDR1 SGHAT, CDR2 FQNNGV. J lost 0 bases, V lost 4 bases, and 5 bases had no gene match. CDR3 length: 15 amino acids. The CDR3 nucleotides are TGTGCCAGCAGCTCCGACAGGGCCTCTAACTATGGCTACACCTTC. Protein product: CASSSDRASNYGYTF.

The chain uses TRBV6-1 and TRBJ2-7, with D possibly matching TRBD1 (5 bases). The V gene's germline CDR1 is MNHNS and CDR2 SASEGT. The CDR3 contains 13 residues. Trimming removed 6 bases from V and 1 base from J, with 10 bases in between. The CDR3, as DNA: TGTGCCAGCAGGAAGGACAAATCCTACGAGCAGTACTTC. Translating gives CASRKDKSYEQYF.

This chain uses TRBV4-2 with TRBJ1-1; TRBD1 is a possible D gene (5 bases). Deletions cut 1 base from V and 12 bases from J, with 15 bases between. Germline V gene lookup returns CDR1 LGHNA and CDR2 YNFKEQ. This CDR3 comprises 13 residues. Here the CDR3 reads CASSQGNGGETFF. CDR3 sequence (DNA): TGTGCCAGCAGCCAAGGGAACGGAGGGGAGACTTTCTTT.

This clone was recorded a few times. The chain carries TRBV11-3 and TRBJ2-5; TRBD2 is a possible D gene (6 bases). V lost 5 bases and J lost 1, with 14 bases in between. From germline, CDR1 is SGHNT and CDR2 YENEEA. This CDR3 has 15 amino acids. The CDR3: CASSPGGQTQETQYF. The CDR3 bases are TGTGCCAGCAGCCCCGGGGGTCAGACCCAAGAGACCCAGTACTTC.

This clone has more than one count but fewer than ten. Other DNA sequences in this specimen translate into the identical CDR3. The chain joins TRBV5-1 to TRBJ2-7; 8 bases fit TRBD1. Germline values: CDR1 SGHRS, CDR2 YFSETQ. V lost 4 bases, J lost 4 bases, and 4 bases stayed unmatched. The CDR3 runs to 13 residues. As DNA, the CDR3 is TGCGCCAGCAGCCTGGACAGGGCTTACGAGCAGTACTTC. Its protein is CASSLDRAYEQYF.

For this clone: Other DNA sequences within the sample encode an identical CDR3. The chain links TRBV18 to TRBJ1-6; the match to TRBD1 covers 7 bases. The CDR3 sequence is 13 residues long. V gave up 3 bases and J gave up 7 bases; unmatched junction bases: 0. The germline CDR1 and CDR2 sequences are KGHSH and LQKENI. DNA for the CDR3: TGTGCCAGCTCACCGGGACAGAATTCACCCCTCCACTTT. Protein product: CASSPGQNSPLHF.

This clone was recorded once. The chain employs TRBV7-9 and TRBJ2-3; D might be TRBD2 (6 bases). The CDR3 runs 15 residues. Germline CDR1 and CDR2: SEHNR and FQNEAQ (reference sequence). CDR3 nucleotides: TGTGCTCACACTCGGGACTCATCGAGCACAGATACGCAGTATTTT. It specifies CAHTRDSSSTDTQYF.

The V and J genes are TRBV18 and TRBJ2-1; 7 bases fit TRBD2. The germline V gene has CDR1 KGHSH and CDR2 LQKENI. The ends lost 5 bases at V and 6 bases at J; junction bases unmatched: 10. The CDR3 has 15 amino acids. In DNA form, the CDR3 reads TGTGCCAGCTCAGCAGGACTAGGTGGAAGCAATGAGCAGTTCTTC. This sequence encodes CASSAGLGGSNEQFF.

This clone was detected only once. The chain combines TRBV18 with TRBJ2-5; D remains ambiguous. The germline V gene has CDR1 KGHSH and CDR2 LQKENI. The ends were cut back, 0 bases at V and 2 bases at J, with 7 bases in the middle. CDR3 size: 14 residues. CDR3 amino acids: CASSPPFGQETQYF. DNA of the CDR3: TGTGCCAGCTCACCACCGTTTGGACAAGAGACCCAGTACTTC.